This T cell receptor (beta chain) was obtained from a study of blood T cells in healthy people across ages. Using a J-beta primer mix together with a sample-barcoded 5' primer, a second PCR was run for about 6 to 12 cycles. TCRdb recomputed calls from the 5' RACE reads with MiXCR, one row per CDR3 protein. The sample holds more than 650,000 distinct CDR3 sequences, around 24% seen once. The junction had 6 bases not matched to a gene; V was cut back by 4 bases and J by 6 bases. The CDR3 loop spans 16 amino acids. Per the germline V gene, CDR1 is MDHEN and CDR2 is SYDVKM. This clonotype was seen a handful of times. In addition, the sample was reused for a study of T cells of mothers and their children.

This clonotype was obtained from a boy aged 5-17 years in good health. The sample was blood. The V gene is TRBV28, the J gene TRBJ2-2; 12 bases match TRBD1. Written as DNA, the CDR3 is TGTGCCAGCAGTTCCGGGACAGGGGGCTGGCCCGGGGAGCTGTTTTTT. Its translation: CASSSGTGGWPGELFF.